These T cell receptor beta chains were read from a single sample in a study of shared clonotypes between healthy human individuals. Data came from immunoSEQ multiplex PCR; TCRdb stores just in-frame clones and leaves some out. The data show about 580,000 clones, 95% to 98% seen once. Source material: naive CD8+ T cells sorted from blood. The receptors originated from a man aged 30 to 39 in good health. Each CDR3 is given without its conserved first and last residue. Fields, in order: V gene, CDR3 protein.

TRBV7-8,ASSPGGWNEQF
TRBV5-1,ASSSSAGRADEQY
TRBV10-3,AISELTSGNEQF
TRBV27,ASSAGTGSYNEQF
TRBV7-9,ASSLWSSSGSRETQY
TRBV27,ASSLYPPQGNTGELF
TRBV21-1,ASSKILDREKPYEQY
TRBV27,ASSDSVQTTEKLF
TRBV18,ASSPSPAGALKETQY
TRBV7-9,ASSSRLAGGYHEQF
TRBV5-1,ASRFTTGDTYEQY
TRBV25-1,AVGEFSYEQY
TRBV27,ASSLAGKSNQPQH
TRBV9,ASRTGANVLT
TRBV29-1,SVEDVLADTKSSYNEQF
TRBV9,ASSDQNTGELF
TRBV7-2,ASSSGLVRDTQY
TRBV7-9,ASSFPDSYEQY
TRBV2,ASSTEFYEQY
TRBV6-1,ASIPDRDSYEQY
TRBV6-5,ASSWDGRAVYEQY
TRBV2,ARVVNERGAPNTEAF
TRBV21-1,ASRTFSGKYKGELF
TRBV29-1,SVGTSGRLDTQY
TRBV18,ASSPPTRLDEQF
TRBV11-2,ASANGNTEAF
TRBV5-1,ASSLRLAGGPQYEQF
TRBV7-6,ASSLEASGLAPSNYGYT
TRBV30,AWSGPPGETQY
TRBV7-9,ASSLLWGLGGGLQETQY
TRBV7-2,ASSAGGGERGKLF
TRBV10-3,AISESLAETYYEQY
TRBV7-9,ASSLGGQGRLMNTEAF
TRBV29-1,SVESLAETALTDTQY
TRBV27,ASSSGTSGPYEQY
TRBV9,ASSPWDVNTEAF
TRBV27,ASSPPGDTEAF
TRBV7-9,ASVEEGPVTDTQY
TRBV7-9,ASSLALLHYNEQF
TRBV5-5,ASSDYGYT
TRBV4-3,ASSQDRGTALEQY
TRBV4-3,ASSQDLAGHQETQY
TRBV27,ASSSKLAGYNEQF
TRBV10-3,AISGKRERTDTQY
TRBV4-1,ASSHGLADEQY
TRBV5-6,ASSFPQGLQDYT
TRBV6-1,ASSELGRGGYT
TRBV19,ASRPGTGDNYEQY
TRBV28,ASSLFRLGDYEQY
TRBV6-6,ASSRGTNQPQH
TRBV7-9,ATQSTGGPDTQY
TRBV29-1,SVVRGGENNEQF
TRBV28,ASSPTGGMNTEAF
TRBV27,ASSLLLTNRGEQF
TRBV5-1,ASSGRTGVGMNTEAF